This T cell receptor beta chain is from a study of shared clonotypes between healthy human individuals. This CDR3 has 16 amino acids. The germline V gene has CDR1 SGHNT and CDR2 YYREEE (reference sequence). The V and J ends lost 4 bases and 4 bases, in that order; junction bases with no gene match: 7. Per the authors' pipeline: With immunoSEQ giving junction-only sequences and no quality scores, filtering differed. The protocol was immunoSEQ multiplex PCR, while the TCRdb copy is restricted to in-frame clones and leaves out a portion. V and J calls and clone size come straight from that table; D and trimming were deduced from the DNA. The sample has about 1.5 million clones, 98% seen once; the top ten hold roughly 0.42%. Study-level findings and limits: The sole specimen, blood, was sampled, and tissue repertoires likely differ. The small donor group covered limited genetic and exposure diversity.

In regard to this clone: Its antigen is currently unknown.

The genes are TRBV5-4 and TRBJ2-3, with 12 bases identical to TRBD2. The clonotype comes from a man aged 25-45 years in good health. Source material: naive CD4+ T cells sorted from blood. Described subset: CD45RA+ positively selected. CDR3 nucleotide sequence: TGTGCCAGCAGCCCTACTAGCGGGAGGCCCCCAGATACGCAGTATTTT. The encoded protein is CASSPTSGRPPDTQYF.